This T cell receptor beta chain originates from a study of shared clonotypes between healthy human individuals. This CDR3 region has 18 residues. CDR1 is MDHEN and CDR2 is SYDVKM in the germline V gene. V shed 5 bases, J shed 7 bases, and the junction held 18 bases outside the gene matches. The authors divided CD4+ cells into CD45RA+ naive and CD45RA-negative memory subsets. Libraries were prepared by immunoSEQ multiplex PCR; TCRdb keeps only in-frame clonotypes and omits some of them. The sample carries 1 million to 1.2 million clones, roughly 80% recorded once. This clonotype originated in a man younger than 35 in good health. Some clones in this sample may be carry-over from other donors' samples. The rearrangement links TRBV28 to TRBJ2-2, with TRBD1 matching 8 bases. Sequencing used memory CD4+ T cells from PBMCs. Documented subset: CD45RA-negative fraction. The CDR3 coding sequence is TGTGCCAGCAGTACCCCTTCCGGGACAGGACCTATTGGCGGGGAGCTGTTTTTT. Amino acid sequence: CASSTPSGTGPIGGELFF.